These 10 T cell receptor beta chains share one sample of origin, sequenced in a study of blood T cell repertoires in COVID-19. This table comes from immunoSEQ multiplex PCR, and its TCRdb copy is limited to in-frame clones, with some not included. The sample shows 350,000 to 450,000 clones, around 90% of them seen only once. The source material was peripheral blood. The receptors shown here come from a man aged 35 to 55 with acute or convalescent COVID-19.

The chain uses TRBV5-1 and TRBJ1-4; 9 bases fit TRBD1. V was pared by 4 bases and J by 8 bases, with 6 bases of the junction left unmatched. There are 14 residues in the CDR3. Germline V gene sequence: CDR1 SGHRS, CDR2 YFSETQ. For the CDR3, the DNA is TGCGCCAGCAGCCTACAGGGGGCGGACGAAAAACTGTTTTTT. Protein sequence: CASSLQGADEKLFF.

The rearrangement uses TRBV27 and TRBJ1-2; D is undetermined. This CDR3 region has 18 residues. CDR1 and CDR2 from the germline V gene are MNHEY and SMNVEV (reference sequence). The V end lost 3 bases, the J end lost 2 bases, and 22 bases lay between the germline ends. The CDR3 nucleotides are TGTGCCAGCAGTTTTCACGGGAACCTCCCTTCGTTCAACTATGGCTACACCTTC. Translating gives CASSFHGNLPSFNYGYTF.

In regard to this clone: Other DNA sequences in the sample encode the same CDR3. The chain couples TRBV3-1 (or the pseudogene TRBV3-2) to TRBJ1-2, with D hard to call. This CDR3 contains 15 residues. V lost 1 base to trimming and J lost 4 bases, with 13 bases between them. Germline V lookup: CDR1 LGHDT, CDR2 YNNKEL (reference sequence). CDR3 nucleotide sequence: TGTGCCAGCAGCCAAGCCACAGACAACCTCTATGGCTACACCTTC. Translation gives CASSQATDNLYGYTF.

The chain couples TRBV27 to TRBJ1-4, with D uncertain. Trimming pared 5 bases from V and 0 bases from J, leaving 10 bases between. From germline, CDR1 is MNHEY and CDR2 SMNVEV (reference sequence). CDR3 length: 15 amino acids. The CDR3 DNA reads TGTGCCAGCAGTCAACGCTATGCAACTAATGAAAAACTGTTTTTT. Amino acid sequence: CASSQRYATNEKLFF.

This chain links TRBV9 with TRBJ2-4; the D gene is possibly TRBD1 (5 bases). There are 15 residues in the CDR3. The V end was cut by 4 bases, the J end by 8 bases, with 19 bases between. Germline loops: CDR1 SGDLS, CDR2 YYNGEE. CDR3 in amino acids: CASSPRYGQGYIQYF. CDR3 nucleotide sequence: TGTGCCAGCAGCCCCCGTTATGGGCAGGGATACATTCAGTACTTC.

The genes are TRBV4-1 and TRBJ2-1; D is possibly TRBD2 (6 bases). V lost 4 bases and J lost 2, with 15 bases in between. Germline CDR1 and CDR2: MGHRA and YSYEKL. The CDR3 totals 16 residues. CDR3 region: CASSPAGPAPYNEQFF. The CDR3 DNA follows: TGCGCCAGCAGCCCAGCGGGTCCTGCACCCTACAATGAGCAGTTCTTC.

The chain combines TRBV4-2 with TRBJ2-1, with TRBD2 matching over 11 bases. CDR3 length equals 18 residues. CDR1 is LGHNA, CDR2 YNFKEQ, per germline. The trim removed 1 base at V and 6 bases at J, leaving 11 bases unmatched. The CDR3 sequence: CASSQGTPGLAVPNEQFF. The DNA for the CDR3 is TGTGCCAGCAGCCAAGGTACCCCGGGACTAGCGGTTCCCAATGAGCAGTTCTTC.

The chain employs TRBV7-9 and TRBJ1-3; 9 bases are a match to TRBD1. This CDR3 region has 14 residues. V trimming: 6 bases; J trimming: 4 bases; junction bases outside the gene matches: 4. Germline CDR1 is SEHNR and CDR2 is FQNEAQ (reference sequence). The CDR3 DNA is TGTGCCAGCAGGGACAGGGGAATAGGAAACACCATATATTTT. This codes for CASRDRGIGNTIYF.

This CDR3 is CSGVAGSGGNTIYF. The CDR3 DNA reads as TGCAGTGGGGTGGCGGGGTCAGGGGGAAACACCATATATTTT. The chain has TRBV29-1 and TRBJ1-3; tentatively, D is TRBD1 (5 bases). Germline V lookup: CDR1 SQVTM, CDR2 ANQGSEA. This CDR3 has 14 residues.

The chain joins TRBV11-1 to TRBJ2-2; 10 nucleotides match TRBD1. This CDR3 contains 16 residues. Looked up from germline, CDR1 is SGHAT and CDR2 is FQDESV (reference sequence). V lost 5 bases and J lost 7; bases outside the gene matches: 10. CDR3 in DNA: TGTGCCAGCAGCCGATGGGACAGGGGTTTTGTCGGGGAGCTGTTTTTT. It specifies CASSRWDRGFVGELFF.